Below are 19 T cell receptor beta chains sequenced from a single sample in a study of T cell responses to AZD1222 COVID-19 vaccine. Clones were read by immunoSEQ multiplex PCR, and TCRdb kept only the in-frame ones, dropping some. This sample has some 200,000 clones, with more than 80% found just once. The sequences come from peripheral blood, collected on day 0 of AZD1222 vaccination. Receptor source: an adult in good health.

The chain combines TRBV6-4 with TRBJ2-1; TRBD2 matches 12 bases. J lost 8 bases, V lost 10 bases, and 15 bases had no gene match. In germline, CDR1 is MRHNA, CDR2 SNTAGT. CDR3 length equals 16 residues. The CDR3 loop is CAKNNLAGGEYYEQFF. The CDR3 coding sequence is TGTGCCAAAAACAACCTAGCGGGGGGGGAGTATTATGAGCAGTTCTTC.

This clone was found once. This chain uses TRBV6-5 with TRBJ1-2; tentative D call: TRBD1 (5 bases). V was shortened by 5 bases and J by 4 bases, with 14 bases between the two germline ends. The CDR3 runs 14 residues. Per the germline V gene, CDR1 is MNHEY and CDR2 is SVGAGI. CDR3 sequence: CASSPGGIGYGYTF. Written as DNA, the CDR3 is TGTGCCAGCAGTCCTGGGGGAATCGGCTATGGCTACACCTTC.

The chain recombines TRBV7-9 with TRBJ1-1; D unclear. The CDR3 is 12 amino acids. Germline V gene sequence: CDR1 SEHNR, CDR2 FQNEAQ (reference sequence). V was pared by 5 bases and J by 3 bases, with 7 bases between. The DNA for the CDR3 is TGTGCCAGCAGCCGGGTAGACACTGAAGCTTTCTTT. Its protein is CASSRVDTEAFF.

CDR3 nucleotides: TGTGCCAGCAGTTCAATAGCTCGTGGCACAGATACGCAGTATTTT. It encodes CASSSIARGTDTQYF. The chain has TRBV6-5 and TRBJ2-3; D not certain. Germline-derived CDR1 and CDR2 are MNHEY and SVGAGI. The V gene lost 4 bases and the J gene lost 1 base, with 12 bases spanning the gap. The CDR3 extends over 15 amino acids.

This sequence joins TRBV9 and TRBJ2-1; D perhaps matches TRBD2 (6 bases). The CDR3 contains 12 residues. Trimming stripped 4 bases from V and 9 bases from J, with 11 bases between. Germline V lookup: CDR1 SGDLS, CDR2 YYNGEE. CDR3 residues: CASSLGSTEQFF. The CDR3 DNA follows: TGTGCCAGCAGCCTCGGGAGTACTGAGCAGTTCTTC.

This clone was seen a few times. The rearrangement links TRBV29-1 to TRBJ1-2, with 7 bases aligning to TRBD1. Germline V gene sequence: CDR1 SQVTM, CDR2 ANQGSEA. Trimming at V came to 3 bases and at J to 1 base, leaving 2 bases not matched to a gene. This CDR3 contains 13 residues. The DNA for the CDR3 is TGCAGCGTTGACCGGGACAGTAACTATGGCTACACCTTC. Translated, it gives CSVDRDSNYGYTF.

The chain combines TRBV18 with TRBJ1-6; perhaps TRBD1 as D (5 bases). The CDR3 has 15 amino acids. Germline CDR1 reads KGHSH; CDR2 reads LQKENI. V shed 3 bases and J shed 13 bases, with 19 bases lying between them. CDR3 loop: CASSPSRVLIHPLHF. CDR3 sequence (DNA): TGTGCCAGCTCACCCAGCAGGGTACTAATTCACCCCCTCCACTTT. Full variable domain (outside the CDR3, taken from reference TRBV18 and TRBJ1-6): NAGVMQNPRHLVRRRGQEARLRCSPMKGHSHVYWYRQLPEEGLKFMVYLQKENIIDESGMPKERFSAEFPKEGPSILRIQQVVRGDSAAYFCASSPSRVLIHPLHFGNGTRLTVT.

This chain links TRBV6-4 with TRBJ2-5, with unresolved D. The CDR3 is 11 amino acids. The V end was cut by 2 bases, the J end by 9 bases, with 7 bases between. In germline, CDR1 is MRHNA, CDR2 SNTAGT. The CDR3 nucleotides are TGTGCCAGCAGTGACGGCCGGGCCCAGTACTTC. This sequence encodes CASSDGRAQYF.

The rearrangement uses TRBV3-1 (or the pseudogene TRBV3-2) and TRBJ1-2, with D tentatively TRBD1 (5 bases). V dropped 2 bases and J dropped 7 bases, with 8 bases sitting between them. The V gene's germline CDR1 is LGHDT and CDR2 YNNKEL (reference sequence). This CDR3 region has 12 residues. The CDR3 protein is CASSQQGGGYTF. CDR3 sequence (DNA): TGTGCCAGCAGCCAACAGGGCGGTGGCTACACCTTC.

The rearrangement joins TRBV5-5 to TRBJ2-7, with a weak D call TRBD1 (6 bases). This CDR3 contains 16 residues. V dropped 4 bases and J dropped 2 bases, with 19 bases sitting between them. Germline V gene data show CDR1 as SGHKS and CDR2 as YYEKEE (reference sequence). CDR3 residues: CASSPGRGQGTYEQYF. The CDR3 DNA reads as TGTGCCAGCAGCCCGGGGAGAGGTCAGGGGACCTACGAGCAGTACTTC.

The chain joins TRBV5-1 to TRBJ2-1, with D possibly matching TRBD2 (6 bases). Between the trimmed V and J ends, which lost 4 bases and 5 bases, there was a span of 19 bases. The CDR3 loop spans 16 amino acids. Germline V gene data show CDR1 as SGHRS and CDR2 as YFSETQ. The CDR3 DNA sequence: TGCGCCAGCAGCAGGGCCGGAACGGGGGTCGACAATGAGCAGTTCTTC. It encodes CASSRAGTGVDNEQFF.

This clone appeared a single time. J is TRBJ2-1 and V is TRBV19; 12 bases are a match to TRBD2. The CDR3 is 18 amino acids. The V gene's germline CDR1 is LNHDA and CDR2 SQIVND (reference sequence). J lost 4 bases, V lost 7 bases, and 14 bases had no gene match. The DNA for the CDR3 is TGTGCCAGTACCAGGGGTTCGACTAGCGGGAGAACTTACAATGAGCAGTTCTTC. Protein: CASTRGSTSGRTYNEQFF.

The rearrangement uses TRBV7-2 and TRBJ1-2; D uncertain. Germline CDR1 SGHTA, CDR2 FQGNSA. This CDR3 contains 13 residues. With 5 bases removed from V and 4 bases from J, the gap between germline ends came to 11 bases. The CDR3 DNA sequence: TGTGCCAGCAGCAATGGAGTTATCTATGGCTACACCTTC. Its protein is CASSNGVIYGYTF.

The V and J genes are TRBV5-4 and TRBJ2-3; 9 bases fit TRBD2. Per germline, CDR1 SGHNT and CDR2 YYREEE (reference sequence). The CDR3 extends over 16 amino acids. Germline trimming cut 0 bases from V and 4 bases from J; bases unmatched to any gene: 6. DNA of the CDR3: TGTGCCAGCAGCTTGGCTCGCGGGAGGGACCCAGATACGCAGTATTTT. Protein: CASSLARGRDPDTQYF.

This rearrangement joins TRBV6-2 or TRBV6-3 to TRBJ1-2; D uncertain. Germline CDR1 and CDR2: MNHEY and SVGEGT. V gave up 2 bases and J gave up 3 bases, with 7 bases separating them. This CDR3 is built from 13 residues. The CDR3 nucleotides are TGTGCCAGCAGTTACCAACCCTACTATGGCTACACCTTC. This translates into CASSYQPYYGYTF.

The V call is TRBV5-1, the J call TRBJ1-4, with D maybe TRBD1 (5 bases). The CDR3 length is 15 residues. Germline V gene sequence: CDR1 SGHRS, CDR2 YFSETQ. V lost 0 bases and J lost 10, with 16 bases in between. CDR3 DNA sequence: TGCGCCAGCAGCTTGGTCGGGGCAGAAGGTGGAAAACTGTTTTTT. Residues: CASSLVGAEGGKLFF.

V and J are TRBV28 and TRBJ1-2; D remains ambiguous. The V end lost 3 bases, the J end lost 2 bases, and 10 bases lay between the germline ends. CDR3 length: 14 residues. The germline V gene encodes CDR1 MDHEN and CDR2 SYDVKM. CDR3 coding DNA: TGTGCCAGCAGTTTCCAAGGGCGGAACTATGGCTACACCTTC. Translated: CASSFQGRNYGYTF.

This sequence joins TRBV7-9 and TRBJ2-2, with a weak D call TRBD1 (5 bases). The germline V and J ends were trimmed by 6 bases and 0 bases, with 14 bases remaining between them. Germline V gives CDR1 SEHNR, CDR2 FQNEAQ (reference sequence). This CDR3 comprises 16 residues. This CDR3 is CASRLTGKTNTGELFF. The CDR3, as DNA: TGTGCCAGCAGGTTAACAGGAAAGACGAACACCGGGGAGCTGTTTTTT.

Notes on this clone: At one boundary the junction diverges from the germline segment, which might be a read error. This sequence joins TRBV7-7 and TRBJ2-5; a possible D gene is TRBD2 (7 bases). Germline V gene data show CDR1 as SSHAT and CDR2 as FNYEAQ (reference sequence). The CDR3 has 15 residues. CDR3 amino acids: CASTVGLGGLETQYF. The CDR3 nucleotides are TGTGCTAGCACGGTCGGTTTGGGGGGGCTTGAGACCCAGTACTTC.